This T cell receptor beta chain appears in the sequencing data of a study of technical replicates of blood from a handful of donors. The assay was immunoSEQ multiplex PCR, and TCRdb's table has in-frame clones only and misses some. The sample lists about 56,000 clones, around 93% occurring once. The CDR3 has 16 residues. V lost 0 bases to trimming and J lost 1 base; unmatched junction nucleotides: 1. Germline V CDR1 and CDR2: SGHTA, FQGNSA. The V and J genes are TRBV7-2 and TRBJ2-3; 10 nucleotides match TRBD2. What was sequenced was PBMCs. The sequence derives from a human donor in good health. Some clones in this sample may be carry-over from other donors' samples. Written as DNA, the CDR3 is TGTGCCAGCAGCTTAGCGCTAGCGGGGGGCACAGATACGCAGTATTTT. Protein product: CASSLALAGGTDTQYF.